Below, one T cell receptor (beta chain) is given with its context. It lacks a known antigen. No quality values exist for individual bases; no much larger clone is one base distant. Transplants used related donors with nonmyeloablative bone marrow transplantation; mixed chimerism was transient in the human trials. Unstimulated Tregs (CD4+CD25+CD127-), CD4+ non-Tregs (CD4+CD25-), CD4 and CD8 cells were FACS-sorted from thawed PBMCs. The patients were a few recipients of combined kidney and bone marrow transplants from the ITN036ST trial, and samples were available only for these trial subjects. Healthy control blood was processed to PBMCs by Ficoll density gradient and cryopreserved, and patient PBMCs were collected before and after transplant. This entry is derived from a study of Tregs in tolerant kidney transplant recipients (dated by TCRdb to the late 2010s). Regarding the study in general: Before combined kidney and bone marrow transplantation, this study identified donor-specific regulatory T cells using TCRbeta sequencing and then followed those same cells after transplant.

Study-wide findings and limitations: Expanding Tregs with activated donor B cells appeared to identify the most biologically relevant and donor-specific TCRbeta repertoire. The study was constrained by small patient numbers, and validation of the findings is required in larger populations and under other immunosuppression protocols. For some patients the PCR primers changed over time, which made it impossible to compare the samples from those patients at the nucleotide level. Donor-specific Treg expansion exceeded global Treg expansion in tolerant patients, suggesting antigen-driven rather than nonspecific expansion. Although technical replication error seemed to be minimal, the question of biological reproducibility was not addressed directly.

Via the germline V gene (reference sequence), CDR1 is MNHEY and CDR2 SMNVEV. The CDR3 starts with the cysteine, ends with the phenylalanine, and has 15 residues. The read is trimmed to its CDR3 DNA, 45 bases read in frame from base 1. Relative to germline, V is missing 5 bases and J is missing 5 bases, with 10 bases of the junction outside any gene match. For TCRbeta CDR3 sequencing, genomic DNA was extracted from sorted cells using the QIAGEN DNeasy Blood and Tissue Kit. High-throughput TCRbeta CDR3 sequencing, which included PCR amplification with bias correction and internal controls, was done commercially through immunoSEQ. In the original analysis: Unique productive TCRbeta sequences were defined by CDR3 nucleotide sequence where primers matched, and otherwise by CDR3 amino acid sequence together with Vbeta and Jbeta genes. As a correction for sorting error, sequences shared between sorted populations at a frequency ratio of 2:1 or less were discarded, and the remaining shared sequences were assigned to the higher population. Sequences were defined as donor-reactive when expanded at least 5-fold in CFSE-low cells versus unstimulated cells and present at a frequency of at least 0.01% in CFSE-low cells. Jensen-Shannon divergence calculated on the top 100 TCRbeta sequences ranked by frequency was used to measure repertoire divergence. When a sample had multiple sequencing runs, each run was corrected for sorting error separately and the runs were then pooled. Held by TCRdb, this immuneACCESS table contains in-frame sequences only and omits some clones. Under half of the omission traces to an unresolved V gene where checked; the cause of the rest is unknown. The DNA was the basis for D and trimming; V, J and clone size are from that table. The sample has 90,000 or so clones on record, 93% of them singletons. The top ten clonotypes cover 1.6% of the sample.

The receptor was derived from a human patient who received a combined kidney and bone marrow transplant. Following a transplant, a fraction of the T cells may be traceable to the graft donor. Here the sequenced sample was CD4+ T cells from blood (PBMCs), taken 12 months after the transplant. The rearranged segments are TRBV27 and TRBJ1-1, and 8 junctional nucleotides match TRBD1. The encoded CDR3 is CASSPGYRGVTEAFF. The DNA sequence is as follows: TGTGCCAGCAGTCCCGGGTACAGGGGGGTGACTGAAGCTTTCTTT.